This entry describes one T cell receptor beta chain. The authors ran a second PCR of roughly 6 to 12 cycles using a sample-barcoded 5' primer and a J-beta primer mix. Each cDNA molecule was tagged by a template-switch adaptor with 12 random nucleotides. TCRdb re-called the 5' RACE reads through MiXCR, storing one row per CDR3 protein. The sample lists about 750,000 distinct CDR3 sequences, roughly 53% seen once, with approximately 40% in the top ten. Donors gave 8 to 10 milliliters of peripheral blood apiece. Trimming removed 1 base from V and 9 bases from J; junction bases left unmatched: 28. The CDR3 runs 24 residues. The germline gives CDR1 SGHAT, CDR2 FQDESV (reference sequence). This record belongs to a study of blood T cells in healthy people across ages.

The sequencing sample was made of blood. The gene calls are TRBV11-1 and TRBJ2-1; TRBD2 agrees at 15 bases. The TCR was taken from a man of 80 years or more in good health. Written as DNA, the CDR3 is TGTGCCAGCAGCTTAGAAGGTTTGGACGAATACAGGCCTGGGACTAGCGGGAGGTATGGTGAGCAGTTCTTC. It is translated as CASSLEGLDEYRPGTSGRYGEQFF.